The clone carrying this TCR beta chain came up many times. This entry belongs to a study of T cell responses to AZD1222 COVID-19 vaccine. Germline CDR1 and CDR2: SGHTS and YDEGEE. The length of the CDR3 is 17 residues. The ends lost 4 bases at V and 2 bases at J; junction bases unmatched: 12. Only in-frame clones appear in the TCRdb table, and some are missing; sequencing was by immunoSEQ multiplex PCR. The data show about 150,000 clones, 92% seen once. Sequences were derived from peripheral blood, sampled on day 0 of AZD1222 vaccination. V and J are TRBV5-8 and TRBJ1-5; TRBD1 aligns across 7 bases. The source of this sequence is an adult in good health. In DNA, the CDR3 is TGTGCCAGCAGCCACGGACAGGCTACGAGGGGCAATCAGCCCCAGCATTTT. Amino acid sequence: CASSHGQATRGNQPQHF.